Following are 17 T cell receptor beta chains from one sample sequenced in a study of regulatory T cells in long-lasting Graves disease. Time point noted: newly diagnosed GD, antithyroid drugs for less than 3 months. Making the TCR library involved RNA that had been extracted from PBMCs. Building the TCR beta libraries relied on iRepertoire HTBI primers, and CDR3 regions underwent Arm-PCR. MiXCR, run by TCRdb on the multiplex PCR reads, gives a single entry per CDR3 protein. This sample has some 250,000 distinct CDR3 sequences; roughly 18% occur once, and the top ten carry 11% to 15%. These data were likewise used in another study, on T cells in Graves' hyperthyroidism and ophthalmopathy.

This specimen consisted of peripheral blood mononuclear cells (PBMCs), obtained at new diagnosis, from a patient treated with antithyroid drugs. Source of these receptors: a woman under 40 with Graves disease.

At least ten counts were recorded for this clonotype. DNA of the CDR3: TGCAGTGCCCCGGGACAGCGAGGCTACGAGCAGTACTTC. Its protein is CSAPGQRGYEQYF. The chain joins TRBV20-1 to TRBJ2-7, with 7 nucleotides matching TRBD1. The trim removed 6 bases at V and 3 bases at J, leaving 8 bases unmatched. Germline V gene data show CDR1 as DFQATT and CDR2 as SNEGSKA (reference sequence). The CDR3 runs 13 residues.

In its sample, this clonotype was seen a few times. The V gene is TRBV13, the J gene TRBJ2-1; D is uncertain. CDR3 length: 15 residues. Germline CDR1 and CDR2: PRHDT and FYEKMQ (reference sequence). The V end was cut by 0 bases, the J end by 2 bases, with 8 bases between. This CDR3 reads CASSLGSATYNEQFF. The CDR3 bases are TGTGCCAGCAGCTTAGGGTCGGCAACCTACAATGAGCAGTTCTTC.

Remarks on this clonotype: Germline is not matched at one junction end, which may reflect a read error. The chain is built from TRBV4-1 and TRBJ2-5, with 12 bases that match TRBD2. There are 19 residues in the CDR3. Germline V CDR1 and CDR2: MGHRA, YSYEKL. CDR3 residues: CASNQERASGGADQETQYF. The DNA of the CDR3 is TGCGCCAGCAACCAAGAGAGGGCTAGCGGGGGGGCAGATCAAGAGACCCAGTACTTC.

The chain uses TRBV13 and TRBJ2-1; TRBD2 agrees at 11 bases. CDR1 is PRHDT, CDR2 FYEKMQ, per germline (reference sequence). The J segment lost 9 bases and the V segment lost 5 bases, leaving 9 bases of the junction unmatched. The CDR3 has 15 amino acids. The DNA for the CDR3 is TGTGCCAGCAGCGACCCTAGCGGGGGGTATGGTGAGCAGTTCTTC. Protein sequence: CASSDPSGGYGEQFF.

This chain connects TRBV20-1 to TRBJ2-3; 8 positions agree with TRBD2. The CDR3 extends over 16 amino acids. The V segment lost 0 bases and the J segment 2 bases; nucleotides outside the gene matches: 7. Per the germline V gene, CDR1 is DFQATT and CDR2 is SNEGSKA (reference sequence). CDR3 in amino acids: CSAREWLAGYTDTQYF. CDR3 bases: TGCAGTGCTAGAGAGTGGCTAGCGGGCTACACAGATACGCAGTATTTT.

This clonotype showed up many times. V usage is TRBV5-1 and J usage is TRBJ1-1; D gene unclear. Trimming pared 3 bases from V and 6 bases from J, leaving 15 bases between. The CDR3 runs to 14 residues. Per germline, CDR1 SGHRS and CDR2 YFSETQ. The CDR3 DNA follows: TGCGCCAGCAGCTCTAGACTGCAAGGGCCTGAAGCTTTCTTT. This sequence encodes CASSSRLQGPEAFF.

This clonotype has at least ten counts. The rearrangement joins TRBV5-1 to TRBJ1-2; possibly TRBD1 for D (5 bases). The germline V gene has CDR1 SGHRS and CDR2 YFSETQ. Trimming stripped 7 bases from V and 2 bases from J, with 15 bases between. This CDR3 has 14 amino acids. The DNA of the CDR3 is TGCGCCAGCGGGGGGGGGACGGCGAACTATGGCTACACCTTC. Protein sequence: CASGGGTANYGYTF.

This clonotype was found many times. The CDR3, as DNA: TGTGCCAGCAGCCCATTTGTTTCGAACACTGAAGCTTTCTTT. It translates to CASSPFVSNTEAFF. This chain joins TRBV7-9 and TRBJ1-1; no definite D call. V was pared by 5 bases and J by 1 base, with 11 bases between. Germline lookup yields CDR1 SEHNR and CDR2 FQNEAQ (reference sequence). This CDR3 is 14 amino acids long.

This clonotype was seen at least ten times. The chain joins TRBV9 to TRBJ1-1; a weak D match, TRBD1 (6 bases). Germline CDR1 and CDR2: SGDLS and YYNGEE. This CDR3 has 15 residues. The V end was cut by 4 bases, the J end by 1 base, with 14 bases between. The CDR3 region is CASSPEQGGNTEAFF. Here the CDR3 DNA reads TGTGCCAGCAGCCCAGAACAGGGCGGGAACACTGAAGCTTTCTTT.

This clonotype was recorded many times. J is TRBJ2-4 and V is TRBV3-1, with TRBD1 matching over 11 bases. Germline lookup yields CDR1 LGHDT and CDR2 YNNKEL (reference sequence). Trimming cost V 1 base and J 15 bases; bases outside gene matches: 11. The CDR3 length is 15 residues. CDR3: CASSQASGQGAPRYF. The CDR3 bases are TGTGCCAGCAGCCAAGCATCCGGACAGGGGGCCCCCAGGTACTTC.

The CDR3 DNA reads as TGTGCCAGCAGTTTGATGGGGGGGGTCACAGATACGCAGTATTTT. Translating gives CASSLMGGVTDTQYF. V and J are TRBV27 and TRBJ2-3; 7 bases map to TRBD2. Trimming removed 3 bases from V and 2 bases from J; junction bases left unmatched: 5. Germline V gene sequence: CDR1 MNHEY, CDR2 SMNVEV (reference sequence). The CDR3 runs to 15 residues.

In its sample, this clonotype was seen a few times. The chain carries TRBV20-1 and TRBJ1-5, with D unresolved. The V gene lost 3 bases and the J gene lost 0 bases, with 15 bases spanning the gap. This CDR3 comprises 16 residues. Germline CDR1 and CDR2: DFQATT and SNEGSKA (reference sequence). The CDR3 nucleotides read TGCAGTGCTAGGGACTTTAGGACGGTTAGCAATCAGCCCCAGCATTTT. It codes for CSARDFRTVSNQPQHF.

This chain uses TRBV6-5 with TRBJ1-2; TRBD1 might be the D (6 bases). The CDR3 is 13 residues long. The V and J ends lost 2 bases and 6 bases respectively, with 10 bases between them. The germline V gene encodes CDR1 MNHEY and CDR2 SVGAGI. The CDR3 bases are TGTGCCAGCAGTTACAGGACAGATGATGGCTACACCTTC. As protein: CASSYRTDDGYTF.

The gene calls are TRBV7-2 and TRBJ2-1; weak D call: TRBD1 (6 bases). Trimming took 5 bases from V and 10 from J, leaving 21 bases between them. The CDR3 covers 15 residues. CDR1 SGHTA and CDR2 FQGNSA come from the germline V gene. The CDR3 region is CASSASGTRLGEQFF. The DNA of the CDR3 is TGTGCCAGCAGCGCGTCCGGGACACGGCTCGGCGAGCAGTTCTTC.

At least ten counts were recorded for this clonotype. CDR3 sequence (DNA): TGTGCCAGCAGCTTAACACGTAGGGGCGAGTCCTACGAGCAGTACTTC. Translated, it gives CASSLTRRGESYEQYF. J is TRBJ2-7 and V is TRBV7-2; maybe TRBD1 (5 bases). The CDR3 covers 16 residues. Germline-derived CDR1 and CDR2 are SGHTA and FQGNSA. With 2 bases removed from V and 1 base from J, the gap between germline ends came to 15 bases.

This clonotype was picked up many times. J is TRBJ1-5 and V is TRBV3-1; D remains unclear. The CDR3 loop spans 13 amino acids. V lost 1 base and J 9 bases, leaving 10 bases between the germline ends. CDR1 and CDR2 from the germline V gene are LGHDT and YNNKEL (reference sequence). CDR3 sequence: CASSQVGSWPQHF. The CDR3 region has the DNA TGTGCCAGCAGCCAAGTCGGCAGCTGGCCCCAGCATTTT.

This clonotype was seen a handful of times. The J gene is TRBJ2-3, the V gene TRBV24-1; 11 positions agree with TRBD2. The CDR3 loop spans 20 amino acids. The junction had 14 bases not matched to a gene; V was cut back by 4 bases and J by 0 bases. CDR1 and CDR2 from the germline V gene are KGHDR and SFDVKD. CDR3 DNA: TGTGCCACCAGTGACCCTCTTGGTAGCGGGGGGGCTCTTAGCACAGATACGCAGTATTTT. This translates into CATSDPLGSGGALSTDTQYF.